One and the same sample provided the 18 T cell receptor beta chains below, sequenced in a study of shared clonotypes between healthy human individuals. Clones were read by immunoSEQ multiplex PCR, and TCRdb kept only the in-frame ones, dropping some. The sample records fewer than 600,000 clones, 60% to 85% being singletons. Sample: PBMCs. Receptor source: a woman aged 35 to 49 in good health. Some clones in this sample may be carry-over from other donors' samples.

The chain employs TRBV7-3 and TRBJ2-1, with 8 bases that match TRBD2. The CDR3 sequence is 13 residues long. CDR1 is SGHTA, CDR2 FQGTGA, per germline. The ends lost 3 bases at V and 6 bases at J; junction bases unmatched: 1. The CDR3 is CASSFGRANEQFF. As DNA, the CDR3 is TGTGCCAGCAGCTTCGGGAGGGCCAATGAGCAGTTCTTC.

The chain uses TRBV29-1 and TRBJ2-1, with a tentative D call TRBD1 (5 bases). Germline V gene sequence: CDR1 SQVTM, CDR2 ANQGSEA. The ends were cut back, 0 bases at V and 10 bases at J, with 16 bases in the middle. This CDR3 is built from 14 residues. CDR3 loop: CSVEEMMVGQEQFF. As DNA, the CDR3 is TGCAGCGTTGAAGAAATGATGGTGGGGCAAGAGCAGTTCTTC.

The chain uses TRBV2 and TRBJ2-7; D call uncertain. Germline CDR1 SNHLY, CDR2 FYNNEI. The V and J ends lost 4 bases and 5 bases respectively, with 9 bases between them. There are 12 residues in the CDR3. CDR3 sequence reads: CASSGFGNEQYF. In nucleotides, the CDR3 is TGTGCCAGCAGTGGGTTCGGTAACGAGCAGTACTTC.

The chain employs TRBV7-3 and TRBJ1-5; weak D call: TRBD1 (5 bases). This CDR3 region has 18 residues. CDR1 is SGHTA and CDR2 is FQGTGA in the germline V gene. Trimming cost V 5 bases and J 0 bases, with 20 bases left between them. CDR3 nucleotides: TGTGCCAGCAGCGCAGGACATTTGGGGGTTAATAGCAATCAGCCCCAGCATTTT. It specifies CASSAGHLGVNSNQPQHF. Based on the CDR3 plus reference TRBV7-3 and TRBJ1-5, the full variable domain is GAGVSQTPSNKVTEKGKYVELRCDPISGHTALYWYRQSLGQGPEFLIYFQGTGAADDSGLPNDRFFAVRPEGSVSTLKIQRTERGDSAVYLCASSAGHLGVNSNQPQHFGDGTRLSIL.

The chain combines TRBV5-5 with TRBJ2-7; no firm D call. Trimming cost V 0 bases and J 0 bases, with 10 bases left between them. The germline gives CDR1 SGHKS, CDR2 YYEKEE (reference sequence). The CDR3 loop spans 15 amino acids. The CDR3 nucleotides are TGTGCCAGCAGCTTGGCGGGCCGATCCTCCTACGAGCAGTACTTC. Its protein is CASSLAGRSSYEQYF.

Written as DNA, the CDR3 is TGTGCCAGCAGCTTGGACAGAAATCCCACCGGGGAGCTGTTTTTT. Amino acids: CASSLDRNPTGELFF. J is TRBJ2-2 and V is TRBV11-1; TRBD1 might be the D (6 bases). Trimming took off 3 bases at V and 4 bases at J, with 12 bases between the two ends. Germline lookup yields CDR1 SGHAT and CDR2 FQDESV (reference sequence). The CDR3 totals 15 residues.

The chain uses TRBV10-3 and TRBJ2-2, with D possibly being TRBD2 (6 bases). Germline CDR1 is ENHRY and CDR2 is SYGVKD. This CDR3 has 15 amino acids. V was pared by 4 bases and J by 2 bases, with 11 bases between. The CDR3: CAISVRSGNTGELFF. The DNA for the CDR3 is TGTGCCATCAGTGTGCGTAGCGGCAACACCGGGGAGCTGTTTTTT.

The chain combines TRBV7-3 with TRBJ2-2; 8 bases agree with TRBD1. Germline CDR1 is SGHTA and CDR2 is FQGTGA. CDR3 length equals 16 residues. V shed 5 bases and J 2 bases; nucleotides not matched to a gene: 7. The CDR3 loop reads CASSPRGQGNTGELFF. The CDR3 nucleotides read TGTGCCAGCAGCCCCAGGGGGCAGGGTAACACCGGGGAGCTGTTTTTT.

The gene calls are TRBV29-1 and TRBJ2-1; possibly TRBD1 or TRBD2 for D (5 bases each). The CDR3 has 15 amino acids. V was trimmed by 4 bases and J by 6 bases, leaving 19 bases between them. The germline CDR1 and CDR2 sequences are SQVTM and ANQGSEA. CDR3 protein: CSVGPPAGGGNEQFF. For the CDR3, the DNA is TGCAGCGTTGGCCCTCCGGCTGGGGGTGGCAATGAGCAGTTCTTC.

The gene calls are TRBV5-6 and TRBJ2-7; 10 bases agree with TRBD1. Germline lookup yields CDR1 SGHDT and CDR2 YYEEEE. The trim removed 4 bases at V and 4 bases at J, leaving 8 bases unmatched. The CDR3 consists of 15 residues. CDR3 sequence (DNA): TGTGCCAGCAGCCGCCGGGACAGGGGCTCATACGAGCAGTACTTC. Its translation is CASSRRDRGSYEQYF.

The gene calls are TRBV18 and TRBJ2-2; D remains unclear. The CDR3 has 16 residues. Germline V gives CDR1 KGHSH, CDR2 LQKENI. V was clipped by 6 bases and J by 3 bases, with 17 bases between them. DNA for the CDR3: TGTGCCAGCTCCCTGGCCATCCGTCTTGACACCGGGGAGCTGTTTTTT. Amino acids: CASSLAIRLDTGELFF.

J is TRBJ1-2 and V is TRBV9; D unclear. Per the germline V gene, CDR1 is SGDLS and CDR2 is YYNGEE. V dropped 3 bases and J dropped 4 bases, with 10 bases sitting between them. This CDR3 is built from 13 residues. CDR3 residues: CASSANLGYGYTF. The CDR3 bases are TGTGCCAGCAGCGCGAATCTGGGCTATGGCTACACCTTC.

V and J are TRBV7-3 and TRBJ2-1; TRBD2 aligns across 8 bases. This CDR3 has 15 residues. Trimming removed 5 bases from V and 2 bases from J; junction bases left unmatched: 5. CDR1 and CDR2 from the germline V gene are SGHTA and FQGTGA. The CDR3 is CASSDGTSPYNEQFF. In nucleotides, the CDR3 is TGTGCCAGCAGCGACGGGACTAGTCCCTACAATGAGCAGTTCTTC. Full variable domain (remainder filled in from reference TRBV7-3 and TRBJ2-1): GAGVSQTPSNKVTEKGKYVELRCDPISGHTALYWYRQSLGQGPEFLIYFQGTGAADDSGLPNDRFFAVRPEGSVSTLKIQRTERGDSAVYLCASSDGTSPYNEQFFGPGTRLTVL.

With respect to this clone: Different DNA sequences within this sample yield the same CDR3. V usage is TRBV27 and J usage is TRBJ2-7; no clear D. This CDR3 spans 13 amino acids. Germline loops: CDR1 MNHEY, CDR2 SMNVEV (reference sequence). Trimming took off 4 bases at V and 0 bases at J, with 7 bases between the two ends. The chain's CDR3 is CASSSRSSYEQYF. In DNA, the CDR3 is TGTGCCAGCAGTTCGAGGAGCTCCTACGAGCAGTACTTC.

This clone was detected only a few times. The CDR3 DNA follows: TGCGCCAGCAGCCGGGACAGCTACAATGAGCAGTTCTTC. Protein: CASSRDSYNEQFF. The chain combines TRBV5-1 with TRBJ2-1; 7 bases are shared with TRBD1. V dropped 4 bases and J dropped 3; count of bases not matched to a gene: 1. The CDR3 totals 13 residues. Germline loops: CDR1 SGHRS, CDR2 YFSETQ.

The chain recombines TRBV7-8 with TRBJ2-7; no reliable D call. The germline V gene has CDR1 SGHVS and CDR2 FQNEAQ. Trimming pared 4 bases from V and 6 bases from J, leaving 13 bases between. The CDR3 has 13 residues. Written as DNA, the CDR3 is TGTGCCAGCAGCTCCCGTTTGCCAGTCGAGCAGTACTTC. Its translation is CASSSRLPVEQYF.

The chain couples TRBV11-1 to TRBJ2-3, with D perhaps matching TRBD1 (5 bases). The CDR3 spans 15 residues. The V gene's germline CDR1 is SGHAT and CDR2 FQDESV (reference sequence). V gave up 3 bases and J gave up 3 bases, with 13 bases separating them. DNA of the CDR3: TGTGCCAGCAGCTTCGGCCAGGGCGTTACAGATACGCAGTATTTT. Translated, it gives CASSFGQGVTDTQYF.

This chain uses TRBV5-1 with TRBJ2-3, with D hard to call. The V and J ends lost 0 bases and 0 bases respectively, with 8 bases between them. Germline V gives CDR1 SGHRS, CDR2 YFSETQ. The CDR3 sequence is 15 residues long. CDR3 residues: CASSLVGSSTDTQYF. Written as DNA, the CDR3 is TGCGCCAGCAGCTTGGTGGGGTCAAGCACAGATACGCAGTATTTT.